The sequence of this TCR beta chain was determined in a study of shared clonotypes between healthy human individuals. Study-level points and caveats: Some naive CD4 clonotypes, roughly 4.7%, turned up in common across several donors.

In this sample, this clone turned up once. Its antigen remains unidentified. The ends were cut back, 8 bases at V and 7 bases at J, with 26 bases in the middle. Germline CDR1 is MDHEN and CDR2 is SYDVKM. The CDR3 contains 16 residues. Healthy HIV-negative adults without recent acute infections or vaccinations served as donors. Only Caucasian adults living in Nashville, Tennessee made up the donor group. CD45RA-negative memory and CD45RA+ naive subsets were split from the CD4+ cells. The assay was immunoSEQ multiplex PCR, and TCRdb's table has in-frame clones only and misses some. The sample consists of over 850,000 clones, approximately 78% of them appearing once.

The clonotype was recovered from a man aged 18 to 29 in good health. Some clones in this sample may be carry-over from other donors' samples. V usage is TRBV28 and J usage is TRBJ1-2; the D gene is possibly TRBD1 (6 bases). The sequenced sample consisted of memory CD4+ T cells from PBMCs. Subset defined: CD45RA-negative fraction. For the CDR3, the DNA is TGTGCCAGCGTTACTACAGGGTCGTGGGCGTTAGGTGGCTACACCTTC. Its protein is CASVTTGSWALGGYTF.